This T cell receptor beta chain was obtained from a study of tumor-infiltrating lymphocytes in primary liver carcinoma. Study background: Tumor stage was T1-T3 N0M0, and tumor size was about 4.2 to 11 cm across. General study points: Top-250-clone fractions were significantly higher in tumors than in blood (p = 0.039). The study found tumor-adjacent and tumor-blood pairs overlapped less than tumor region pairs.

To note about this clonotype: The target antigen is unknown. This likely comes from a read error, as the CDR3 has no conserved phenylalanine or tryptophan at its end.

Unmatched junction bases numbered 3, after V lost 6 bases and J lost 4 bases. Germline V gives CDR1 MNHNS, CDR2 SASEGT. The CDR3 contains 14 residues. Germline DNA was extracted alongside blood RNA, which was obtained from unsorted whole blood. cDNA specific to TCR beta was made from about 550 ng of total RNA, with a constant-region primer employed for priming. Generation of the TCR beta libraries relied on three nested multiplex PCR rounds using slightly modified ARM-PCR. The two initial PCR rounds, approximately 10 cycles each, used TRBV1-TRBV30 forward and C-beta reverse primers. MiXCR, run by TCRdb on the multiplex PCR reads, gives a single entry per CDR3 protein. Of 330,000 or so distinct CDR3 sequences in the sample, approximately 64% are singletons; the top ten hold approximately 5.9%.

J is TRBJ2-2 and V is TRBV6-1; the match to TRBD1 covers 9 bases. Sequencing was carried out using peripheral blood. This receptor was taken from a man aged 40-50 years with primary liver carcinoma and hepatitis B virus infection. The CDR3 DNA follows: TGTGCCAGCAGCGGACAGGGGTCCACCGGGGAGCTGTTTTAT. Protein: CASSGQGSTGELFY.